Each of the 7 T cell receptor beta chains below was sequenced from the same sample in a study of cytomegalovirus exposure and HLA in healthy donors. Use of 60 Vbeta and 13 Jbeta primers characterized the PCR. Sequenced by immunoSEQ multiplex PCR; TCRdb stores in-frame clones only, minus some. The repertoire holds around 190,000 clones, with about 80% as singletons. Sequenced input: PBMCs. The receptor set was obtained from a man aged 55 to 70 in good health and CMV-seronegative.

The chain links TRBV18 to TRBJ2-1; 11 nucleotides line up with TRBD1. CDR1 and CDR2 (germline): KGHSH, LQKENI. The trim removed 8 bases at V and 6 bases at J, leaving 3 bases unmatched. This CDR3 contains 13 residues. The CDR3 DNA reads as TGTGCCAGCGGACAGGGGGCTATCAATGAGCAGTTCTTC. Translated: CASGQGAINEQFF.

This clone showed up just a few times. This specimen includes other DNA sequences encoding the same CDR3. The CDR3 sequence: CASSPGDGYGGPQHF. Here the CDR3 DNA reads TGCGCCAGCAGCCCGGGGGATGGTTACGGGGGGCCCCAGCATTTT. The chain links TRBV5-1 to TRBJ1-5; D is perhaps TRBD1 (5 bases). The V end lost 4 bases, the J end lost 9 bases, and 20 bases lay between the germline ends. The CDR3 contains 15 residues. CDR1 is SGHRS and CDR2 is YFSETQ in the germline V gene. The entire variable domain, with the rest obtained from reference TRBV5-1 and TRBJ1-5, is as follows: KAGVTQTPRYLIKTRGQQVTLSCSPISGHRSVSWYQQTPGQGLQFLFEYFSETQRNKGNFPGRFSGRQFSNSRSEMNVSTLELGDSALYLCASSPGDGYGGPQHFGDGTRLSIL.

The gene calls are TRBV29-1 and TRBJ2-1; a weak D match, TRBD1 (6 bases). The CDR3 is 13 amino acids. Germline V gene sequence: CDR1 SQVTM, CDR2 ANQGSEA. Trimming shortened V by 1 base and J by 7 bases, and 11 bases separated the two germline ends. CDR3 in amino acids: CSVEGGRGNEQFF. Written as DNA, the CDR3 is TGCAGCGTTGAAGGGGGAAGGGGGAATGAGCAGTTCTTC.

This clone was observed a single time. This rearrangement joins TRBV10-1 to TRBJ1-5, with D hard to call. This CDR3 is 14 amino acids long. The V end was cut by 3 bases, the J end by 0 bases, with 6 bases between. CDR1 is WNHNN and CDR2 is SYGVQD in the germline V gene (reference sequence). The CDR3 sequence: CASSDSYSNQPQHF. The CDR3 DNA reads TGCGCCAGCAGTGACAGTTATAGCAATCAGCCCCAGCATTTT.

The chain couples TRBV5-6 to TRBJ1-5; 8 nucleotides agree with TRBD1. The CDR3 length is 18 residues. The trim removed 4 bases at V and 0 bases at J, leaving 12 bases unmatched. Germline CDR1 SGHDT, CDR2 YYEEEE. The CDR3 sequence is CASSHRKGQAVSNQPQHF. In DNA form, the CDR3 reads TGTGCCAGCAGCCACCGAAAGGGACAGGCAGTTAGCAATCAGCCCCAGCATTTT.

Turning to this clone: One junction end does not reproduce the germline sequence, and a read error may be involved. This sequence joins TRBV6-1 and TRBJ2-7; 9 positions agree with TRBD1. Germline V gene sequence: CDR1 MNHNS, CDR2 SASEGT. The CDR3 has 13 amino acids. The DNA of the CDR3 is TGTGCCAGCAGTGAAGCGAAATGGACAGGGGTCATCTTC. Protein product: CASSEAKWTGVIF.

This chain connects TRBV18 to TRBJ1-1; 7 bases agree with TRBD1. The CDR3 has 14 amino acids. The germline V gene has CDR1 KGHSH and CDR2 LQKENI. V dropped 8 bases and J dropped 2; count of bases not matched to a gene: 8. The CDR3 loop reads CASVLRQGNTEAFF. In DNA, the CDR3 is TGTGCCAGCGTTCTGAGACAGGGTAACACTGAAGCTTTCTTT.